This T cell receptor beta chain was recovered during a study of T-cell reconstitution after alpha-beta-depleted transplantation in children. CDR3 length equals 14 residues. The V end was cut by 5 bases, the J end by 1 base, with 11 bases between. Germline V gene data show CDR1 as SGHTA and CDR2 as FQGNSA. The authors prepared the TCRbeta library with unique molecular identifiers. A single record per CDR3 protein comes from TCRdb applying MiXCR to the PCR reads. The sample yields approximately 520,000 distinct CDR3 sequences, approximately 32% seen once. This TCR came from a human donor who donated a stem cell graft to a child with aplastic anemia. Here the sequenced sample was PBMCs from the stem cell graft donor, taken from the stem cell graft. The rearrangement uses TRBV7-2 and TRBJ1-1; no clear D. CDR3 nucleotides: TGTGCCAGCAGCCCCCGGTTGGGGAACACTGAAGCTTTCTTT. Translating it yields CASSPRLGNTEAFF.